This T cell receptor beta chain was retrieved from a study of radiotherapy plus CTLA-4 blockade in lung cancer. Study overall: Objective responses occurred in around 18% of patients; around 31% had disease control. General study findings and limits: Blood-borne expansion of tumor-derived TCR clones followed radiotherapy plus ipilimumab. Among reported predictors of response, early blood T cell clone dynamics with interferon-beta performed best.

This table comes from immunoSEQ multiplex PCR, and its TCRdb copy is limited to in-frame clones, with some not included. The table includes 55,000 to 65,000 clones, around 80% detected once. With regard to this clone: Its antigen is unidentified.

The specimen comprised peripheral blood, sampled from a patient treated with radiotherapy plus ipilimumab. This receptor was obtained from a human donor with non-small cell lung cancer who had a partial response to radiotherapy plus ipilimumab.

Here the CDR3 reads CASSAGPGGNTGELFF. For the CDR3, the DNA is TGTGCCAGCAGCGCCGGGCCGGGGGGGAACACCGGGGAGCTGTTTTTT. J is TRBJ2-2 and V is TRBV9; 7 nucleotides agree with TRBD2. This CDR3 is 16 amino acids long. Germline V gene sequence: CDR1 SGDLS, CDR2 YYNGEE. The ends lost 3 bases at V and 1 base at J; junction bases unmatched: 6.